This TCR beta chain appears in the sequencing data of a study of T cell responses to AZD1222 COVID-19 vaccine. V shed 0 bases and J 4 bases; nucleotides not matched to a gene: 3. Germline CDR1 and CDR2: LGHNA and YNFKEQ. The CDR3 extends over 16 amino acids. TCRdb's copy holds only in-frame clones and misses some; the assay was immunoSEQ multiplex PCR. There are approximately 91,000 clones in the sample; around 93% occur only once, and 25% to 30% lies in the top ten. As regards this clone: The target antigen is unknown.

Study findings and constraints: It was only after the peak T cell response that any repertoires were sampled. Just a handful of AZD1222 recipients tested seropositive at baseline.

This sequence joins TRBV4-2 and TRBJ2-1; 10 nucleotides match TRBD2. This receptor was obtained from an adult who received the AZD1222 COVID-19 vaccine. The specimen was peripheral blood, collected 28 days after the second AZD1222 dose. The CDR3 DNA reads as TGTGCCAGCAGCCAAGACCAGCGGGGGGGATACAATGAGCAGTTCTTC. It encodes CASSQDQRGGYNEQFF.